Presented here are 32 T cell receptor beta chains from one specimen sequenced in a study of CD8+ T cells in alopecia areata. Documented treatment: oral pan-JAK inhibitor, 5-10 mg twice daily. After isolation, RNA underwent reverse transcription to generate cDNA as the sequencing template. Generated by immunoSEQ multiplex PCR, the TCRdb table keeps only in-frame clones and is missing some. In the table there are approximately 150,000 clones, approximately 86% of which are singletons. The material sequenced was CD8+ T cells sorted from blood, taken at week 4, from a patient treated with tofacitinib. The receptors here all came from a human donor with alopecia areata.

The CDR3, as DNA: TGCGCCAGCAGCCAAGCGAGCGGTAACTACGAGCAGTACTTC. Amino acids: CASSQASGNYEQYF. This chain joins TRBV4-1 and TRBJ2-7; D may be TRBD2 (5 bases). In germline, CDR1 is MGHRA, CDR2 YSYEKL. This CDR3 is built from 14 residues. V was shortened by 1 base and J by 3 bases, with 10 bases between the two germline ends.

The chain has TRBV4-2 and TRBJ1-1; possible D gene TRBD1, 5 bases. The germline V gene has CDR1 LGHNA and CDR2 YNFKEQ. This CDR3 spans 14 amino acids. Trimming took off 5 bases at V and 11 bases at J, with 21 bases between the two ends. CDR3 in amino acids: CASSFLGREQEAFF. CDR3 in DNA: TGTGCCAGCAGCTTCTTGGGACGGGAGCAGGAGGCTTTCTTT.

As concerns this clone: At the DNA level, this CDR3 is encoded by other sequences in the same sample as well. In nucleotides, the CDR3 is TGTGCCTGGAGTGTACTTGGACCATCCTACGAGCAGTACTTC. This encodes CAWSVLGPSYEQYF. The chain carries TRBV30 and TRBJ2-7; D is unclear. Per germline, CDR1 GTSNPN and CDR2 SVGIG (reference sequence). V was pared by 0 bases and J by 1 base, with 10 bases between. This CDR3 is built from 14 residues.

The chain is built from TRBV29-1 and TRBJ1-1; TRBD1 matches 8 bases. Germline V CDR1 and CDR2: SQVTM, ANQGSEA. The junction had 11 bases not matched to a gene; V was cut back by 1 base and J by 10 bases. There are 14 residues in the CDR3. This chain's CDR3 is CSVEAGTGRRGAFF. The CDR3 nucleotides read TGCAGCGTTGAAGCTGGGACAGGAAGAAGAGGAGCTTTCTTT.

The chain joins TRBV14 to TRBJ2-2, with a possible D match to TRBD1 (5 bases). Germline CDR1 and CDR2: SGHDN and FVKESK. The germline V and J ends were trimmed by 0 bases and 3 bases, with 8 bases remaining between them. This CDR3 spans 15 amino acids. The CDR3 coding sequence is TGTGCCAGCAGCCAAGACAGGGTTTACACCGGGGAGCTGTTTTTT. Amino acids: CASSQDRVYTGELFF.

A single count supports this clone. The rearrangement uses TRBV10-3 and TRBJ2-1; 9 bases agree with TRBD2. V shed 3 bases, J shed 7 bases, and the junction held 4 bases outside the gene matches. This CDR3 comprises 14 residues. Per the germline V gene, CDR1 is ENHRY and CDR2 is SYGVKD. The CDR3 sequence is CAISELAGVNEQFF. The CDR3 DNA reads TGTGCCATCAGTGAATTAGCGGGGGTAAATGAGCAGTTCTTC.

The rearrangement joins TRBV7-9 to TRBJ2-3; TRBD2 matches 11 bases. The CDR3 sequence is 15 residues long. V lost 3 bases, J lost 6 bases, and 5 bases stayed unmatched. CDR1 SEHNR and CDR2 FQNEAQ come from the germline V gene (reference sequence). The CDR3 DNA reads TGTGCCAGCAGCTTTAGCGGGGGGGCCTCCGATACGCAGTATTTT. Its protein is CASSFSGGASDTQYF.

V gene TRBV6-4 combines with J gene TRBJ2-3, with D perhaps being TRBD1 or TRBD2 (5 bases each). CDR1 and CDR2 (germline): MRHNA, SNTAGT. The CDR3 runs to 17 residues. The V end was cut by 4 bases, the J end by 0 bases, with 17 bases between. CDR3: CASSGDLNVPSTDTQYF. DNA for the CDR3: TGTGCCAGCAGTGGGGACCTCAACGTGCCTAGCACAGATACGCAGTATTTT.

The chain's CDR3 is CSVEEWDRGTGYGYTF. CDR3 coding DNA: TGCAGCGTTGAAGAGTGGGACAGGGGGACGGGCTATGGCTACACCTTC. The chain recombines TRBV29-1 with TRBJ1-2; 11 bases agree with TRBD1. This CDR3 spans 16 amino acids. J was trimmed by 4 bases and V by 0 bases; bases with no gene match: 7. Germline V lookup: CDR1 SQVTM, CDR2 ANQGSEA.

The chain joins TRBV7-9 to TRBJ1-2, with 8 positions matching TRBD1. V was clipped by 5 bases and J by 5 bases; unmatched bases: 13. The CDR3 is made up of 16 amino acids. Germline loops: CDR1 SEHNR, CDR2 FQNEAQ (reference sequence). The CDR3 nucleotides are TGTGCCAGCAGCCCCACTACTAGACAGGGGCCTTATGGCTACACCTTC. The encoded protein is CASSPTTRQGPYGYTF.

The rearrangement uses TRBV7-9 and TRBJ2-1, with D perhaps matching TRBD1 (5 bases). V lost 5 bases and J lost 5, with 13 bases in between. The CDR3 runs 14 residues. CDR1 SEHNR and CDR2 FQNEAQ come from the germline V gene (reference sequence). The CDR3 coding sequence is TGTGCCAGCAGCACCCAAGACAGTAACAATGAGCAGTTCTTC. It translates to CASSTQDSNNEQFF.

In this sample, this clone turned up a few times. The V call is TRBV27, the J call TRBJ2-2; perhaps TRBD1 as D (7 bases). Germline V gene lookup returns CDR1 MNHEY and CDR2 SMNVEV (reference sequence). The ends were cut back, 7 bases at V and 5 bases at J, with 17 bases in the middle. The CDR3 length is 15 residues. As DNA, the CDR3 is TGTGCCAGCAATGGAGGGCAGGGGGAGACCGGGGAGCTGTTTTTT. It translates to CASNGGQGETGELFF.

The chain couples TRBV11-2 to TRBJ2-7; D uncertain. Trimming removed 0 bases at V and 0 bases at J, with 3 bases between. The germline V gene encodes CDR1 SGHAT and CDR2 FQNNGV. The CDR3 runs to 13 residues. The CDR3 DNA reads as TGTGCCAGCAGCTTAGACTACTCCTACGAGCAGTACTTC. It translates to CASSLDYSYEQYF.

V usage is TRBV6-1 and J usage is TRBJ2-1; maybe TRBD1 (5 bases). Trimming removed 4 bases at V and 4 bases at J, with 14 bases between. Germline V gene sequence: CDR1 MNHNS, CDR2 SASEGT. This CDR3 has 15 amino acids. The CDR3 DNA follows: TGTGCCAGCAGTGCAAGGGGCGGCTCTTACAATGAGCAGTTCTTC. It specifies CASSARGGSYNEQFF.

V usage is TRBV29-1 and J usage is TRBJ2-7; tentative D call: TRBD1 (6 bases). Trimming took 0 bases from V and 0 from J, leaving 9 bases between them. CDR3 length: 14 residues. The germline V gene has CDR1 SQVTM and CDR2 ANQGSEA. The CDR3 DNA is TGCAGCGTTGAAGATAGGGGGAGCTCCTACGAGCAGTACTTC. It encodes CSVEDRGSSYEQYF.

The genes are TRBV5-4 and TRBJ2-5, with 8 bases lining up with TRBD1. The germline V gene has CDR1 SGHNT and CDR2 YYREEE (reference sequence). Trimming took 4 bases from V and 5 from J; bases not matched to a gene: 7. The CDR3 sequence is 14 residues long. The CDR3 reads CASSDRDRKETQYF. CDR3 bases: TGTGCCAGCAGCGACCGGGACAGGAAGGAGACCCAGTACTTC.

This sequence joins TRBV14 and TRBJ2-1; D call uncertain. Germline CDR1 reads SGHDN; CDR2 reads FVKESK. V shed 4 bases and J shed 3 bases, with 4 bases lying between them. CDR3 length equals 12 residues. CDR3 amino acids: CASSLGYNEQFF. For the CDR3, the DNA is TGTGCCAGCAGCCTCGGCTACAATGAGCAGTTCTTC.

This chain connects TRBV29-1 to TRBJ2-7, with D possibly called TRBD1 or TRBD2 (5 bases each). Trimming cost V 6 bases and J 3 bases, with 15 bases left between them. This CDR3 comprises 13 residues. Germline V lookup: CDR1 SQVTM, CDR2 ANQGSEA. This CDR3 reads CSVITGRDYEQYF. The CDR3 DNA reads as TGCAGCGTCATAACGGGACGCGACTACGAGCAGTACTTC.

The chain has TRBV4-1 and TRBJ2-7; D remains unclear. The CDR3 loop spans 12 amino acids. The V end was cut by 0 bases, the J end by 6 bases, with 6 bases between. Looked up from germline, CDR1 is MGHRA and CDR2 is YSYEKL. CDR3 residues: CASSQDLGEQYF. The CDR3 DNA reads as TGCGCCAGCAGCCAAGACTTGGGCGAGCAGTACTTC.

This clone appeared a single time. The chain carries TRBV30 and TRBJ2-1, with D possibly matching TRBD2 (5 bases). Germline CDR1 and CDR2: GTSNPN and SVGIG (reference sequence). Trimming left V 8 bases short and J 2 bases short, with 19 bases between. The CDR3 contains 15 residues. CDR3 region: CAGKEVGLTYNEQFF. The CDR3 DNA reads TGTGCCGGGAAGGAGGTGGGTCTAACCTACAATGAGCAGTTCTTC.

CDR3 amino acids: CASSSTGAEGIYGYTF. The CDR3 nucleotides read TGTGCCAGCAGTTCCACAGGGGCGGAGGGGATCTATGGCTACACCTTC. The genes are TRBV27 and TRBJ1-2; 7 bases are a match to TRBD1. The CDR3 contains 16 residues. Losses at the gene ends were 4 bases for V and 4 bases for J; bases not matched to a gene: 12. Germline lookup yields CDR1 MNHEY and CDR2 SMNVEV (reference sequence).

The V gene is TRBV19, the J gene TRBJ2-7; perhaps TRBD2 as D (5 bases). Germline V CDR1 and CDR2: LNHDA, SQIVND (reference sequence). The CDR3 contains 14 residues. The V end was cut by 6 bases, the J end by 3 bases, with 15 bases between. The CDR3 sequence is CASSIGKGFYEQYF. Here the CDR3 DNA reads TGTGCCAGTAGCATCGGGAAGGGATTCTACGAGCAGTACTTC.

V usage is TRBV7-9 and J usage is TRBJ2-1; 11 nucleotides line up with TRBD2. Trimming took 6 bases from V and 4 from J; bases not matched to a gene: 8. The length of the CDR3 is 16 residues. The germline CDR1 and CDR2 sequences are SEHNR and FQNEAQ (reference sequence). CDR3 region: CASSRSGGATYNEQFF. CDR3 DNA: TGTGCCAGCAGTCGTAGCGGGGGGGCCACATACAATGAGCAGTTCTTC.

This chain links TRBV27 with TRBJ2-1; no clear D gene. CDR1 is MNHEY and CDR2 is SMNVEV in the germline V gene (reference sequence). The V gene lost 4 bases and the J gene lost 5 bases, with 6 bases spanning the gap. This CDR3 spans 12 amino acids. The CDR3 is CASSYANNEQFF. CDR3 nucleotides: TGTGCCAGCAGTTACGCCAACAATGAGCAGTTCTTC.

This chain connects TRBV7-3 to TRBJ2-3, with D unresolved. CDR1 SGHTA and CDR2 FQGTGA come from the germline V gene. Trimming left V 4 bases short and J 0 bases short, with 14 bases between. The CDR3 consists of 16 residues. CDR3 residues: CASSSGPYSSTDTQYF. Here the CDR3 DNA reads TGTGCCAGCAGCTCCGGCCCCTACTCTAGCACAGATACGCAGTATTTT.

This rearrangement joins TRBV5-4 to TRBJ2-1; 8 nucleotides line up with TRBD1. This CDR3 has 14 residues. The germline gives CDR1 SGHNT, CDR2 YYREEE (reference sequence). V shed 4 bases and J 4 bases; nucleotides not matched to a gene: 4. The CDR3 here is CASSPGQAYNEQFF. The CDR3 DNA follows: TGTGCCAGCAGCCCGGGACAGGCTTACAATGAGCAGTTCTTC.

In this sample, this clone turned up a few times. The chain uses TRBV6-1 and TRBJ2-2; 11 bases are shared with TRBD1. J was trimmed by 2 bases and V by 3 bases; bases with no gene match: 5. Germline CDR1 reads MNHNS; CDR2 reads SASEGT. The CDR3 has 17 residues. The CDR3 bases are TGTGCCAGCAGTGACGGGACAGGGGGAATCAACACCGGGGAGCTGTTTTTT. It codes for CASSDGTGGINTGELFF.

This clone was seen more than once but under ten times. Here the CDR3 reads CASSQDNTILSVGEQYF. The CDR3 bases are TGCGCCAGCAGCCAAGATAATACAATCCTGAGTGTCGGCGAGCAGTACTTC. The J gene is TRBJ2-7, the V gene TRBV4-1; D gene unclear. The CDR3 spans 17 residues. The germline V and J ends were trimmed by 0 bases and 6 bases, with 21 bases remaining between them. Per the germline V gene, CDR1 is MGHRA and CDR2 is YSYEKL.

V and J are TRBV27 and TRBJ2-1; D is unresolved. The ends were cut back, 2 bases at V and 4 bases at J, with 6 bases in the middle. The CDR3 covers 13 residues. Germline V gene data show CDR1 as MNHEY and CDR2 as SMNVEV (reference sequence). The CDR3 DNA sequence: TGTGCCAGCAGTTTAATAGGATACAATGAGCAGTTCTTC. As protein: CASSLIGYNEQFF.

The table lists this clone with a count of one. The CDR3 here is CATSRVSSASYEQYF. DNA for the CDR3: TGTGCCACCAGCAGAGTGTCTAGCGCTTCCTACGAGCAGTACTTC. The V gene is TRBV15, the J gene TRBJ2-7, with D possibly TRBD2 on 6 matching bases. Trimming shortened V by 1 base and J by 1 base, and 11 bases separated the two germline ends. Germline values: CDR1 LNHNV, CDR2 YYDKDF (reference sequence). The CDR3 runs to 15 residues.

Concerning this clone: Other DNA sequences in the sample encode the same CDR3. The chain links TRBV29-1 to TRBJ2-2, with no clear D. The germline V and J ends were trimmed by 4 bases and 5 bases, with 11 bases remaining between them. This CDR3 is 13 amino acids long. Germline V gene data show CDR1 as SQVTM and CDR2 as ANQGSEA. CDR3: CSVVGQNTGELFF. In DNA form, the CDR3 reads TGCAGCGTTGTAGGTCAGAATACCGGGGAGCTGTTTTTT.

CDR3 sequence reads: CASSPRGMREQYF. The CDR3, as DNA: TGTGCCAGCAGTCCGAGGGGTATGCGGGAGCAGTACTTC. The chain links TRBV27 to TRBJ2-7, with D perhaps assigned TRBD1 or TRBD2 (5 bases each). The CDR3 runs 13 residues. V was shortened by 5 bases and J by 7 bases, with 15 bases between the two germline ends. The germline V gene encodes CDR1 MNHEY and CDR2 SMNVEV (reference sequence).